These 16 T cell receptor beta chains were all obtained from the same sample, sequenced in a study of shared clonotypes between healthy human individuals. Sequencing was performed with immunoSEQ multiplex PCR; in TCRdb, only in-frame clones are kept and a portion is missing. Of nearly 1,000,000 clones listed, approximately 80% are singletons. The specimen sequenced was memory CD4+ T cells sorted from blood. Specified subset: CD45RA-negative fraction. Every receptor here comes from a young man in good health.

J is TRBJ2-2 and V is TRBV11-2, with 7 bases lining up with TRBD2. The CDR3 runs 17 residues. The ends lost 2 bases at V and 5 bases at J; junction bases unmatched: 11. Looked up from germline, CDR1 is SGHAT and CDR2 is FQNNGV. The CDR3 sequence: CASSLSVHGGRTGELFF. CDR3 bases: TGTGCCAGCAGCTTATCAGTCCACGGGGGGAGGACCGGGGAGCTGTTTTTT. The full variable domain, its missing parts supplied by reference TRBV11-2 and TRBJ2-2, is EAGVAQSPRYKIIEKRQSVAFWCNPISGHATLYWYQQILGQGPKLLIQFQNNGVVDDSQLPKDRFSAERLKGVDSTLKIQPAKLEDSAVYLCASSLSVHGGRTGELFFGEGSRLTVL.

J is TRBJ2-2 and V is TRBV9; D unclear. Germline CDR1 and CDR2: SGDLS and YYNGEE. The CDR3 has 16 amino acids. V lost 6 bases and J lost 8, with 23 bases in between. The CDR3 sequence: CASTPRGLNLPGELFF. DNA for the CDR3: TGTGCCAGCACACCCCGAGGCTTAAACCTGCCGGGGGAGCTGTTTTTT.

The V gene is TRBV10-3, the J gene TRBJ1-3; the D is unclear. The CDR3 extends over 16 amino acids. Germline V gives CDR1 ENHRY, CDR2 SYGVKD. Trimming took off 2 bases at V and 0 bases at J, with 11 bases between the two ends. This CDR3 is CAISEVQSFSGNTIYF. The DNA for the CDR3 is TGTGCCATCAGTGAGGTTCAGAGTTTCTCTGGAAACACCATATATTTT.

The chain uses TRBV19 and TRBJ1-4; no clear D gene. The CDR3 loop spans 15 amino acids. The germline V and J ends were trimmed by 3 bases and 7 bases, with 15 bases remaining between them. Per germline, CDR1 LNHDA and CDR2 SQIVND (reference sequence). The CDR3 region is CASSILGASGEKLFF. The CDR3 coding sequence is TGTGCCAGTAGTATTCTGGGCGCCTCTGGTGAAAAACTGTTTTTT.

As concerns this clone: The sample contains more than one DNA sequence encoding this CDR3. V usage is TRBV7-2 and J usage is TRBJ2-3; D is unresolved. The CDR3 consists of 12 residues. V gave up 2 bases and J gave up 6 bases, with 6 bases separating them. Germline values: CDR1 SGHTA, CDR2 FQGNSA. The CDR3, as DNA: TGTGCCAGCAGCTTACTGAGGGATACGCAGTATTTT. It encodes CASSLLRDTQYF.

The chain uses TRBV10-3 and TRBJ2-7; D is perhaps TRBD2 (5 bases). The V gene's germline CDR1 is ENHRY and CDR2 SYGVKD. The CDR3 runs 9 residues. V was pared by 10 bases and J by 7 bases, with 8 bases between. In nucleotides, the CDR3 is TGTGCCACCCCGGGGGAGCAGTACTTC. Translated, it gives CATPGEQYF.

This clone was counted a single time. The V call is TRBV2, the J call TRBJ2-7; 8 positions match TRBD1. CDR3 length: 13 residues. CDR1 SNHLY and CDR2 FYNNEI come from the germline V gene. V lost 4 bases and J lost 3; bases outside the gene matches: 2. CDR3 sequence: CASSAGGLYEQYF. Here the CDR3 DNA reads TGTGCCAGCAGTGCAGGGGGCCTCTACGAGCAGTACTTC.

A word on this clone: One base away lies a much larger clone, so this may be a sequencing read error. This sample includes further DNA sequences coding for the same CDR3. This rearrangement joins TRBV7-2 to TRBJ2-5; D might be TRBD2 (6 bases). V dropped 5 bases and J dropped 5 bases, with 6 bases sitting between them. The CDR3 is made up of 11 amino acids. Germline V CDR1 and CDR2: SGHTA, FQGNSA. CDR3 sequence: CASSAGETQYF. DNA for the CDR3: TGTGCCAGCAGCGCGGGGGAGACCCAGTACTTC.

This clone was detected a few times. The chain is built from TRBV5-6 and TRBJ1-6; D call uncertain. The CDR3 loop spans 15 amino acids. Germline CDR1 SGHDT, CDR2 YYEEEE. V lost 3 bases and J 7 bases, leaving 14 bases between the germline ends. The CDR3 sequence: CASSSKLEPNSPLHF. DNA for the CDR3: TGTGCCAGCAGCTCCAAACTAGAGCCGAATTCACCCCTCCACTTT.

Only a few counts were recorded for this clone. The chain is built from TRBV11-3 and TRBJ2-5, with D perhaps matching TRBD2 (5 bases). The CDR3 extends over 14 amino acids. Trimming removed 2 bases at V and 0 bases at J, with 7 bases between. Per the germline V gene, CDR1 is SGHNT and CDR2 is YENEEA. In DNA form, the CDR3 reads TGTGCCAGCAGCTTATACGGGGACCAAGAGACCCAGTACTTC. It is translated as CASSLYGDQETQYF.

This rearrangement joins TRBV11-3 to TRBJ2-1, with TRBD2 matching 7 bases. The CDR3 covers 18 residues. Germline CDR1 SGHNT, CDR2 YENEEA. V trimming: 0 bases; J trimming: 8 bases; junction bases outside the gene matches: 16. The CDR3 sequence is CASSLDGSSGRIWDEQFF. The CDR3 nucleotides read TGTGCCAGCAGCTTAGATGGTAGTAGCGGGCGTATTTGGGATGAGCAGTTCTTC.

This clone was seen only a few times. This chain links TRBV9 with TRBJ2-5, with 8 bases matching TRBD1. The length of the CDR3 is 15 residues. The V gene's germline CDR1 is SGDLS and CDR2 YYNGEE. V trimming: 3 bases; J trimming: 5 bases; junction bases outside the gene matches: 9. In DNA, the CDR3 is TGTGCCAGCAGCGCATTTCAGGGGGCTAGGGAGACCCAGTACTTC. Translated: CASSAFQGARETQYF.

The V gene is TRBV30, the J gene TRBJ1-1; 10 bases line up with TRBD1. This CDR3 contains 14 residues. CDR1 is GTSNPN, CDR2 SVGIG, per germline (reference sequence). The ends lost 0 bases at V and 5 bases at J; junction bases unmatched: 3. As DNA, the CDR3 is TGTGCCTGGAGTGTTGACAGGGGGCAGACTGAAGCTTTCTTT. Translating it yields CAWSVDRGQTEAFF.

The V gene is TRBV27, the J gene TRBJ1-1, with D tentatively TRBD1 (5 bases). The CDR3 has 14 residues. Looked up from germline, CDR1 is MNHEY and CDR2 is SMNVEV (reference sequence). The V end was cut by 3 bases, the J end by 0 bases, with 8 bases between. CDR3: CASSLRGMNTEAFF. CDR3 coding DNA: TGTGCCAGCAGTTTGAGGGGCATGAACACTGAAGCTTTCTTT.

Details on this clone: A much larger clone differs by one base, so this may be a read error. Other DNA sequences in this specimen translate into the identical CDR3. J is TRBJ1-1 and V is TRBV5-1; 7 bases agree with TRBD1. V shed 5 bases and J 1 base; nucleotides not matched to a gene: 5. CDR3 length equals 14 residues. Germline lookup yields CDR1 SGHRS and CDR2 YFSETQ. The CDR3 nucleotides read TGCGCCAGCAGTCGGGACAGAGCGAACACTGAAGCTTTCTTT. It codes for CASSRDRANTEAFF.

The rearrangement uses TRBV5-1 and TRBJ2-3; D gene ambiguous. V lost 5 bases, J lost 0 bases, and 13 bases lay in between. CDR3 length equals 15 residues. The germline V gene has CDR1 SGHRS and CDR2 YFSETQ. The DNA for the CDR3 is TGCGCCAGCAGTTCCGACGGGCATAGCACAGATACGCAGTATTTT. Amino acid sequence: CASSSDGHSTDTQYF.